This T cell receptor (beta chain) was captured in a study of CD8 T cells in ankylosing spondylitis. General study points: Matched ankylosing spondylitis synovial fluid reportedly contained a significantly enriched population of disease-linked clones.

Each CDR3 protein gets one entry after TCRdb re-called the 5' RACE reads with MiXCR. The profile shows hundreds of thousands of distinct CDR3 sequences, approximately 10% of them singletons. This clonotype has a count of ten or more. Antigen unknown. Germline lookup yields CDR1 DFQATT and CDR2 SNEGSKA (reference sequence). There are 13 residues in the CDR3. Trimming stripped 6 bases from V and 12 bases from J, with 21 bases between. This clonotype was obtained from a male donor with ankylosing spondylitis or in good health (not recorded which). Sequencing used blood, either unsorted or a sorted T cell fraction (not recorded which). The chain employs TRBV20-1 and TRBJ2-1, with D perhaps being TRBD1 or TRBD2 (5 bases each). The DNA of the CDR3 is TGCAGTGCCCCGGGGCCCTCTTCAACCGTGCAGTTCTTC. The encoded protein is CSAPGPSSTVQFF.